This T cell receptor beta chain was sequenced in a study of T cells after yellow fever vaccination. Study-level findings and limits: Primary-vaccination clones mostly resurfaced post-booster (just under 98% CD4, about 87% CD8). Relatively few clonotypes were ones that appeared in both CD4 and CD8 compartments.

As TCR cDNA was made by 5'RACE template switching, a universal primer site and UMIs were added. TCRdb reprocessed the 5' RACE reads via MiXCR and lists one record per CDR3 protein. Of 500,000 to 650,000 distinct CDR3 sequences in the sample, approximately 15% were seen once. About this clonotype itself: Its antigen is not identified.

Germline V lookup: CDR1 KGHSH, CDR2 LQKENI. This CDR3 region has 15 residues. V lost 3 bases to trimming and J lost 1 base, with 11 bases between them. This receptor was taken from a man younger than 40 who received the YFV17D yellow fever vaccine. Sequenced here: PBMCs, sampled on the day of the yellow fever booster vaccination. The genes are TRBV18 and TRBJ2-3; D might be TRBD1 or TRBD2, each matching 5 bases. In DNA, the CDR3 is TGTGCCAGCTCACCTCCTAGCAGGGGCACAGATACGCAGTATTTT. It codes for CASSPPSRGTDTQYF.